These 19 T cell receptor beta chains came from one sample sequenced in a study of T cells in Graves' hyperthyroidism and ophthalmopathy. It was RNA transcripts that yielded the amplified TCR beta CDR3 regions. The HTBI set primed first-round TCR CDR3 RT-PCR. TCRdb reanalysed the multiplex PCR reads using MiXCR and keeps one entry per CDR3 protein. Altogether some 770,000 distinct CDR3 sequences are present, around 15% being singletons, with the ten largest covering over 7.5%. Sequencing was done on a sample of blood. Receptor source: a man between 18 and 35 years old with Graves' hyperthyroidism.

The chain is built from TRBV14 and TRBJ2-1; D call uncertain. V lost 5 bases and J 5 bases, leaving 10 bases between the germline ends. The CDR3 consists of 13 residues. Germline CDR1 reads SGHDN; CDR2 reads FVKESK. As DNA, the CDR3 is TGTGCCAGCAGCTCACAGATCGACAATGAGCAGTTCTTC. Protein sequence: CASSSQIDNEQFF.

The V and J genes are TRBV7-8 and TRBJ2-3, with D possibly being TRBD2 (5 bases). The CDR3 loop spans 15 amino acids. V lost 7 bases and J lost 4, with 18 bases in between. Germline values: CDR1 SGHVS, CDR2 FQNEAQ. The CDR3 region is CASTPRVQKPDTQYF. DNA of the CDR3: TGTGCCAGCACCCCGCGGGTCCAGAAGCCAGATACGCAGTATTTT.

J is TRBJ2-3 and V is TRBV2; 11 bases match TRBD2. Germline V gene sequence: CDR1 SNHLY, CDR2 FYNNEI. V dropped 2 bases and J dropped 4; count of bases not matched to a gene: 5. CDR3 length equals 16 residues. This CDR3 reads CASSEKTSGSADTQYF. The CDR3 nucleotides read TGTGCCAGCAGTGAAAAAACTAGCGGGAGTGCAGATACGCAGTATTTT.

This clonotype was counted ten times or more. The V and J genes are TRBV30 and TRBJ1-2; TRBD1 might be the D (5 bases). CDR1 is GTSNPN, CDR2 SVGIG, per germline (reference sequence). Trimming removed 4 bases from V and 4 bases from J, with 16 bases in between. This CDR3 comprises 14 residues. This chain's CDR3 is CAWTGGPGGYGYTF. The CDR3 region has the DNA TGTGCCTGGACCGGCGGGCCCGGGGGCTATGGCTACACCTTC.

The chain combines TRBV19 with TRBJ2-1; possible D gene TRBD2, 5 bases. Per the germline V gene, CDR1 is LNHDA and CDR2 is SQIVND (reference sequence). V was pared by 5 bases and J by 1 base, with 18 bases between. The length of the CDR3 is 17 residues. The CDR3 DNA reads TGTGCCAGTAGTTGGAGCTACGAGGGTCGGTCCTACAATGAGCAGTTCTTC. Its translation: CASSWSYEGRSYNEQFF.

This clonotype has at least ten counts. The chain recombines TRBV6-1 with TRBJ2-1; 9 nucleotides align to TRBD1. This CDR3 is built from 15 residues. With 5 bases clipped from V and 7 bases from J, the junction kept 9 bases outside the gene matches. Germline V lookup: CDR1 MNHNS, CDR2 SASEGT. As DNA, the CDR3 is TGTGCCAGCAGTTCGTACAGGGGGCCTCGGAATGAGCAGTTCTTC. Translated: CASSSYRGPRNEQFF.

This clonotype was recorded a few times. The chain recombines TRBV7-6 with TRBJ1-4, with 7 bases aligning to TRBD1. Trimming removed 7 bases from V and 6 bases from J; junction bases left unmatched: 8. Looked up from germline, CDR1 is SGHVS and CDR2 is FNYEAQ. This CDR3 comprises 14 residues. The CDR3 region has the DNA TGTGCCAGCACCCGTGGGACAGCAGATGAAAAACTGTTTTTT. This gives the protein CASTRGTADEKLFF.

At least ten counts were recorded for this clonotype. The V gene is TRBV25-1, the J gene TRBJ2-6; D is possibly TRBD1 or TRBD2 (6 bases each). This CDR3 has 14 amino acids. The germline CDR1 and CDR2 sequences are MGHDK and SYGVNS. Trimming took off 6 bases at V and 9 bases at J, with 15 bases between the two ends. As DNA, the CDR3 is TGTGCCAGCAGAGGGGGAGGTAGCGTCAACGTCCTGACTTTC. Amino acid sequence: CASRGGGSVNVLTF.

The rearrangement uses TRBV15 and TRBJ1-3; tentative D call: TRBD1 (5 bases). Looked up from germline, CDR1 is LNHNV and CDR2 is YYDKDF (reference sequence). V dropped 4 bases and J dropped 0 bases, with 13 bases sitting between them. The CDR3 length is 16 residues. The CDR3: CATSIGPGTSGNTIYF. The CDR3 DNA follows: TGTGCCACCAGCATCGGGCCTGGGACCTCTGGAAACACCATATATTTT.

This clonotype was recorded at least ten times. This chain uses TRBV7-2 with TRBJ1-6, with D possibly TRBD1 on 5 matching bases. Germline assignment: CDR1 SGHTA and CDR2 FQGNSA. Trimming removed 3 bases from V and 10 bases from J, with 13 bases in between. The CDR3 is 14 residues long. This CDR3 reads CASSLGRAFSPLHF. The DNA of the CDR3 is TGTGCCAGCAGCTTGGGCAGGGCCTTCTCACCCCTCCACTTT.

In this sample, this clonotype turned up a few times. The rearrangement links TRBV2 to TRBJ2-1; weak D call: TRBD2 (6 bases). The V end lost 3 bases, the J end lost 7 bases, and 16 bases lay between the germline ends. The germline V gene has CDR1 SNHLY and CDR2 FYNNEI. This CDR3 spans 15 amino acids. The CDR3 DNA is TGTGCCAGCAGTGATGGGGCGGGACCCTCGAATGAGCAGTTCTTC. It is translated as CASSDGAGPSNEQFF.

The V gene is TRBV4-2, the J gene TRBJ2-1; a weak D match, TRBD2 (7 bases). The CDR3 runs 16 residues. Trimming pared 0 bases from V and 2 bases from J, leaving 11 bases between. Germline V lookup: CDR1 LGHNA, CDR2 YNFKEQ. The CDR3 region is CASSQERGATYNEQFF. In DNA, the CDR3 is TGTGCCAGCAGCCAAGAACGGGGGGCCACCTACAATGAGCAGTTCTTC.

V usage is TRBV12-3 or TRBV12-4 and J usage is TRBJ1-1, with D possibly being TRBD1 (5 bases). The CDR3 runs to 16 residues. V was shortened by 6 bases and J by 1 base, with 18 bases between the two germline ends. For the CDR3, the DNA is TGTGCCAGCAGCCAAGGGAACCCCGGGGCGAACACTGAAGCTTTCTTT. Its protein is CASSQGNPGANTEAFF.

In nucleotides, the CDR3 is TGTGCCACCAGTGACCCCAGGGACACTGAAGCTTTCTTT. This gives the protein CATSDPRDTEAFF. The chain employs TRBV24-1 and TRBJ1-1, with D perhaps TRBD1 (5 bases). CDR3 length: 13 residues. V dropped 4 bases and J dropped 3 bases, with 8 bases sitting between them. Germline CDR1 KGHDR, CDR2 SFDVKD.

The chain is built from TRBV7-9 and TRBJ2-2, with D tentatively TRBD1 (5 bases). The CDR3 loop spans 16 amino acids. Trimming removed 5 bases at V and 1 base at J, with 14 bases between. CDR1 is SEHNR, CDR2 FQNEAQ, per germline (reference sequence). The CDR3 region is CASSPTQVMNTGELFF. The CDR3 DNA sequence: TGTGCCAGCAGCCCAACACAGGTGATGAACACCGGGGAGCTGTTTTTT.

Note on this clonotype: The junction shows a germline mismatch at one end, possibly a read error. The chain carries TRBV4-3 and TRBJ2-7; D is undetermined. This CDR3 comprises 15 residues. Germline V gene sequence: CDR1 LGHNA, CDR2 YSLEER. The CDR3 bases are TGCGCCAGCAGCCAAGATAGGGCTACTCTCTACGGGCAGTACTTC. It specifies CASSQDRATLYGQYF.

This clonotype occurred many times. J is TRBJ2-7 and V is TRBV20-1; 11 nucleotides match TRBD2. Germline values: CDR1 DFQATT, CDR2 SNEGSKA (reference sequence). This CDR3 is 14 amino acids long. The junction had 2 bases not matched to a gene; V was cut back by 1 base and J by 3 bases. Here the CDR3 DNA reads TGCAGTGCTAGAGTCGGACTAGCGGGCTACGAGCAGTACTTC. Translation: CSARVGLAGYEQYF.

The chain carries TRBV6-1 and TRBJ1-6; D gene unclear. Germline values: CDR1 MNHNS, CDR2 SASEGT. V dropped 5 bases and J dropped 9 bases, with 17 bases sitting between them. This CDR3 has 15 amino acids. The CDR3 nucleotides are TGTGCCAGCAGTCCCGGTCCGCGAGCCCTTTCACCCCTCCACTTT. Its protein product is CASSPGPRALSPLHF.

As regards this clonotype: A clone one base away is much larger, so this may be a read error. This rearrangement joins TRBV29-1 to TRBJ2-7; D gene uncertain. There are 12 residues in the CDR3. Germline assignment: CDR1 SQVTM and CDR2 ANQGSEA. V lost 7 bases and J lost 1, with 11 bases in between. CDR3 sequence reads: CSAVGTSYEQYF. The CDR3 DNA sequence: TGCAGCGCCGTAGGAACTTCCTACGAGCAGTACTTC.